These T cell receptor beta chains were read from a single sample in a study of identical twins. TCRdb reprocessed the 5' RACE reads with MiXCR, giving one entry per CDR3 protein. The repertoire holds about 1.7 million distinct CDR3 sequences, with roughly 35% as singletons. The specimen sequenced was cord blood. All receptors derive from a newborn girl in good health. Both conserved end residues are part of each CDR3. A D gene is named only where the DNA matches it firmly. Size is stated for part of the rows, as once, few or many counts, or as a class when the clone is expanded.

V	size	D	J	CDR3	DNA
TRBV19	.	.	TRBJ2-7	CASSIRSLSYEQYF	TGTGCCAGTAGTATCAGGTCTCTCTCCTACGAGCAGTACTTC
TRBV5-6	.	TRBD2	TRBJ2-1	CASSQTSGRLNEQFF	TGTGCCAGCAGCCAGACTAGCGGGAGGCTCAATGAGCAGTTCTTC
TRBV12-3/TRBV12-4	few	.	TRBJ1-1	CASSSAVTEAFF	TGTGCCAGCAGTTCGGCTGTCACTGAAGCTTTCTTT
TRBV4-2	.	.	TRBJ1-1	CASSQDPGLRNTEAFF	TGTGCCAGCAGCCAAGATCCGGGACTGCGCAACACTGAAGCTTTCTTT
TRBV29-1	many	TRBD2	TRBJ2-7	CSVEAGDTLEQYF	TGCAGCGTAGAAGCGGGAGACACCCTCGAGCAGTACTTC
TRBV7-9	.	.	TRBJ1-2	CASSLYHRDAGNYGYTF	TGTGCCAGCAGCTTATATCACAGGGACGCGGGGAACTATGGCTACACCTTC
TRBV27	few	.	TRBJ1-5	CASGVGQPQHF	TGTGCCAGCGGGGTCGGTCAGCCCCAGCATTTT
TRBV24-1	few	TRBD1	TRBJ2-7	CATSERQGDKYEQYF	TGTGCCACCAGTGAAAGACAGGGCGATAAGTACGAGCAGTACTTC
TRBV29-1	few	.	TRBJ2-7	CSVLKGSSYEQYF	TGCAGCGTTTTGAAGGGCAGCTCCTACGAGCAGTACTTC
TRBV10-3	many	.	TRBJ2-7	CAISVPFSYEQYF	TGTGCCATCAGTGTGCCCTTCTCCTACGAGCAGTACTTC
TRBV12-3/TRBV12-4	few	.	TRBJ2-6	CASSWRSGANVLTF	TGTGCCAGCAGTTGGCGCTCTGGGGCCAACGTCCTGACTTTC
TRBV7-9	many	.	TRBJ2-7	CASSLGFSSYEQYF	TGTGCCAGCAGCTTGGGATTTTCCTCCTACGAGCAGTACTTC
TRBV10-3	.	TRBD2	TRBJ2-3	CAISEGLAGTTDTQYF	TGTGCCATCAGTGAGGGTCTAGCGGGGACCACAGATACGCAGTATTTT
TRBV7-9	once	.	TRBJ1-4	CASSFRRRGRNEKLFF	TGTGCCAGCAGCTTCCGGCGACGGGGGCGTAATGAAAAACTGTTTTTT
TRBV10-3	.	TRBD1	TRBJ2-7	CAISELDRGHYEQYF	TGTGCCATCAGTGAGTTGGACAGGGGTCACTACGAGCAGTACTTC
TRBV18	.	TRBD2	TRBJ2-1	CASSRLAGGPVNERFF	TGTGCCAGCTCACGACTAGCGGGAGGGCCTGTAAATGAGCGGTTCTTC
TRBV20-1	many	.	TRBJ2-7	CSARGRNYEQYF	TGCAGTGCTAGGGGGCGGAACTACGAGCAGTACTTC
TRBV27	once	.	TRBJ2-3	CASSLSAKDTQYF	TGTGCCAGCAGTTTATCCGCGAAAGATACGCAGTATTTT
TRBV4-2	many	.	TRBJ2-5	CASSQALRVEETQYF	TGTGCCAGCAGCCAAGCTTTAAGGGTGGAAGAGACCCAGTACTTC
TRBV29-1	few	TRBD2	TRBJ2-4	CSVVGTSRLAKNIQYF	TGCAGCGTTGTTGGGACTAGCAGACTAGCCAAAAACATTCAGTACTTC
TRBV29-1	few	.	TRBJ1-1	CSVERVRPNTEAFF	TGCAGCGTCGAACGCGTCAGACCTAACACTGAAGCTTTCTTT
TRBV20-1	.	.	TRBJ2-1	CSASDGSSYNEQFF	TGCAGTGCTAGTGACGGAAGCTCCTACAATGAGCAGTTCTTC
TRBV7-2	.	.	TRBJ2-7	CASSSYGGEQYF	TGTGCCAGCAGCTCCTACGGAGGCGAGCAGTACTTC
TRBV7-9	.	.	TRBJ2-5	CASSLVGAPQETQYF	TGTGCCAGCAGCTTAGTTGGGGCCCCCCAAGAGACCCAGTACTTC
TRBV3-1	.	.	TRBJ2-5	CASSQGNYPGLEQYF	TGTGCCAGCAGCCAAGGAAACTACCCAGGGCTGGAGCAGTACTTC
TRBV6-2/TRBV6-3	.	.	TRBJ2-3	CASRRISAYF	TGTGCCAGCAGACGGATTAGCGCGTATTTT
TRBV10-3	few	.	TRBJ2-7	CAISESGTVEQYF	TGTGCCATCAGTGAGTCAGGGACCGTGGAGCAGTACTTC
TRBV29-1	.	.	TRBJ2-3	CSVLAPADTQYF	TGCAGCGTTCTAGCGCCGGCAGATACGCAGTATTTT
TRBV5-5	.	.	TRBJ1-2	CASSFSGGRDYGYTF	TGTGCCAGCAGCTTCTCCGGGGGCAGGGACTATGGCTACACCTTC
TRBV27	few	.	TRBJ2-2	CASQERSLRNTGELFF	TGTGCCAGTCAAGAGCGTAGCCTCCGGAACACCGGGGAGCTGTTTTTT
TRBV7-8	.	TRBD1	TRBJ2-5	CASSLEEGAPYNEQYF	TGTGCCAGCAGCTTAGAAGAGGGGGCTCCTTACAATGAGCAGTACTTC
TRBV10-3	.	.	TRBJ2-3	CAFSEGISTDTQYF	TGTGCCTTCAGTGAAGGGATAAGCACAGATACGCAGTATTTT